This T cell receptor (beta chain) was sequenced for a study of blood T cell repertoires in COVID-19 (dated by TCRdb to the early 2020s). Background on the whole study: The collaborator samples originated in the United States, Italy and Spain and spanned the acute and convalescent phases of COVID-19. The prospective study material was composed of cDNA or gDNA derived from T cells, B-cell-depleted T cells, or PBMCs. Subjects who had been exposed to COVID-19, were actively infected with it, or had recovered from it provided the deeply sampled blood TCRbeta repertoires that made up the dataset. The repertoires were released in a freely available public database meant as a resource for research on the immune response to SARS-CoV-2. The samples were drawn from two sources: the first 160 participants of the ongoing ImmuneRACE study, and 950 to 1,500 subjects contributed by 6 global collaborators. Sample metadata almost always included a de-identified subject ID, COVID-19 status, age in years and sex. HLA class I and class II types, where available, came from metadata supplied by the sample provider rather than from assay-based typing.

Each collaborating institution followed its own protocols to collect whole blood in K2EDTA tubes. For TCRbeta analysis, collaborator samples were shipped as frozen whole blood, as isolated PBMCs, or as DNA extracted from either sample type. Ends trimmed: V by 3 bases, J by 8 bases; bases unmatched to a gene: 8. CDR3 length: 16 amino acids, cysteine to phenylalanine. Of all the DNA, just the CDR3 is kept, 48 bases in frame from base 1. In the germline V gene, CDR1 corresponds to SGHTA and CDR2 to FQGNSA. On the study overall, not on this receptor specifically: The quantity of clinical and demographic metadata differed by source and by participant and was supplied without curation.

TCRbeta CDR3 regions were amplified from genomic DNA using the immunoSEQ Assay, a bias-controlled multiplex PCR. Processing in the source paper ran as follows. The number of nucleated cells in each sample was estimated by amplification of reference gene primers within the assay. To quantify the absolute abundance of each unique TCRbeta CDR3 rearrangement, sequence reads were collapsed and filtered. Productive Simpson clonality was computed per sample as the square root of Simpson's diversity index over productive rearrangements. TCRdb mirrors the immuneACCESS table, restricted to in-frame sequences. Some clones are absent from its copies; in checked studies, under half trace to an unresolved V gene, and the reason for the others is unknown. The DNA was the basis for D and trimming; V, J and clone size are from that table. The sample table lists fewer than 150,000 clones, around 85% of them with a count of one. The biggest ten clones account for about 13% of the sample.

With respect to this clone: It lacks a known antigen. No base quality information exists; no much larger clone differs at one position.

The sequence was collected from a human donor in a cohort sampled during active COVID-19. Input material: peripheral blood. This chain is built from TRBV7-2 and TRBJ1-4; TRBD1 matches 11 bases in the middle. DNA sequence: TGTGCCAGCAGCTTGGGACCGGGACAGGGGGGAGAAAAACTGTTTTTT. The resulting protein is CASSLGPGQGGEKLFF.